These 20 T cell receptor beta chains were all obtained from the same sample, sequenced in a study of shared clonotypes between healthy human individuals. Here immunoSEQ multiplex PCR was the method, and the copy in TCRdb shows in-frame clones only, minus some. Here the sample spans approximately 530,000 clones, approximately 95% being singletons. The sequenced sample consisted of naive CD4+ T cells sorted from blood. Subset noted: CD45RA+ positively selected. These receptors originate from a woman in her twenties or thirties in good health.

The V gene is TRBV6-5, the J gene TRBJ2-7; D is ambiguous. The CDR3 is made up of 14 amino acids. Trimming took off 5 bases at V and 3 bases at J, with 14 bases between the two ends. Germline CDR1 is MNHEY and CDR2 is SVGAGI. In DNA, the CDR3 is TGTGCCAGCAGTGCCGAGCGTGGGGTCTACGAGCAGTACTTC. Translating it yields CASSAERGVYEQYF.

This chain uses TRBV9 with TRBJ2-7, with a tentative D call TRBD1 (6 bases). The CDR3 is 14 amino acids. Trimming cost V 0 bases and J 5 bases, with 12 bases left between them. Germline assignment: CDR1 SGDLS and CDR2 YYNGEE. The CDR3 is CASSVAGTYNEQYF. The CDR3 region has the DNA TGTGCCAGCAGCGTAGCTGGGACATATAACGAGCAGTACTTC.

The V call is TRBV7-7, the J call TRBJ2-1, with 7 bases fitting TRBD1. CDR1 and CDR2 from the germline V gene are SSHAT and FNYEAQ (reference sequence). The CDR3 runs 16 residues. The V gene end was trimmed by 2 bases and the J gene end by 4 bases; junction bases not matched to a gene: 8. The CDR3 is CASSLSTGTEYNEQFF. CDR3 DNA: TGTGCCAGCAGCTTATCAACCGGGACAGAGTACAATGAGCAGTTCTTC.

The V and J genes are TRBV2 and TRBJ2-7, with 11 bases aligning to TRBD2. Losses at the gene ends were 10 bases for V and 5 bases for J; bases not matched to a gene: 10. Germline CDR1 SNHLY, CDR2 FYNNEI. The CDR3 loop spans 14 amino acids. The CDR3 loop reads CAIETSGDPNEQYF. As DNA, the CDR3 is TGTGCCATCGAGACTAGCGGGGACCCCAACGAGCAGTACTTC.

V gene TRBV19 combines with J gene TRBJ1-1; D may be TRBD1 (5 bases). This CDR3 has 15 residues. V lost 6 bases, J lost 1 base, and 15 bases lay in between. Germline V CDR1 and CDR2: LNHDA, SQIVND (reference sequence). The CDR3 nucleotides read TGTGCCAGTAGAACCATAACAGGAACGAACACTGAAGCTTTCTTT. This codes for CASRTITGTNTEAFF.

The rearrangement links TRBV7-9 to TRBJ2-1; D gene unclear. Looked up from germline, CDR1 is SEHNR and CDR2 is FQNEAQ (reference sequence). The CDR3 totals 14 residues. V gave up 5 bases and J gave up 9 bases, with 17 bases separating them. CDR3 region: CASSLPGPPIEQFF. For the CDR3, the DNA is TGTGCCAGCAGCCTCCCGGGCCCTCCCATTGAGCAGTTCTTC.

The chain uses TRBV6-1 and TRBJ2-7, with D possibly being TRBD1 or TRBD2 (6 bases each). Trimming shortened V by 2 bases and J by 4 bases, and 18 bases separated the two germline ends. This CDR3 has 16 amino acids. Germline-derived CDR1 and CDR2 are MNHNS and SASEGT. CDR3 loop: CASSEPVRGRSYEQYF. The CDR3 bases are TGTGCCAGCAGTGAACCGGTTCGGGGGCGAAGTTACGAGCAGTACTTC.

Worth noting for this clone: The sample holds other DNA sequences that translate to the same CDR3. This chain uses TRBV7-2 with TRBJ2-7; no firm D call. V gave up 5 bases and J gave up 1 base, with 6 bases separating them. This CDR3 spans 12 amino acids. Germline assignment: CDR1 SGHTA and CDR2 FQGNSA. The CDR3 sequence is CASSRTSYEQYF. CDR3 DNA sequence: TGTGCCAGCAGCCGAACTTCCTACGAGCAGTACTTC.

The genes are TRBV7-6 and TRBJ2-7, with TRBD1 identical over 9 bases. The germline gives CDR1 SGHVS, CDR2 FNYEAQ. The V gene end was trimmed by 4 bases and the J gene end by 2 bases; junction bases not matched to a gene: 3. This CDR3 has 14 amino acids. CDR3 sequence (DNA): TGTGCCAGCAGCTCGGGACAGGGACCCTACGAGCAGTACTTC. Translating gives CASSSGQGPYEQYF.

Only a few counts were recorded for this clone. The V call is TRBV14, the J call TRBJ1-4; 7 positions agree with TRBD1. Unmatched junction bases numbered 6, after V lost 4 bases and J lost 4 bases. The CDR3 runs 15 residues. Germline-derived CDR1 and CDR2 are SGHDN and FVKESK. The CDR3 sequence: CASSPGQVFNEKLFF. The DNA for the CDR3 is TGTGCCAGCAGCCCTGGACAGGTGTTTAATGAAAAACTGTTTTTT.

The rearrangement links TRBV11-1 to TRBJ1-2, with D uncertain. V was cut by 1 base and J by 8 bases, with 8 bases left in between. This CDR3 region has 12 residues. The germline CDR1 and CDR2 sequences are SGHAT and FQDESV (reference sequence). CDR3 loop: CASSLGVQGYTF. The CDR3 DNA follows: TGTGCCAGCAGCTTAGGGGTACAAGGCTACACCTTC.

CDR3 sequence: CSVGGQSSSYNEQFF. CDR3 sequence (DNA): TGCAGCGTAGGGGGACAGAGCAGCTCCTACAATGAGCAGTTCTTC. The chain is built from TRBV29-1 and TRBJ2-1; 7 bases align to TRBD1. V was clipped by 6 bases and J by 0 bases; unmatched bases: 8. This CDR3 comprises 15 residues. Germline assignment: CDR1 SQVTM and CDR2 ANQGSEA.

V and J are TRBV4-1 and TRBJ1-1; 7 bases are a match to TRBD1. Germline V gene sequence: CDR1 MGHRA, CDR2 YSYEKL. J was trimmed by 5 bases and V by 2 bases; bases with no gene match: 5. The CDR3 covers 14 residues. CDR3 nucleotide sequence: TGCGCCAGCAGCCAACCCGACAGGGATACTGAAGCTTTCTTT. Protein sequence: CASSQPDRDTEAFF.

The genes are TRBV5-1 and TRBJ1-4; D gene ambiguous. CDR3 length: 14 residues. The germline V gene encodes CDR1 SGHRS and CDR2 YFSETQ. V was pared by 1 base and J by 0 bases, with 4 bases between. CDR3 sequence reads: CASSLTATNEKLFF. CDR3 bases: TGCGCCAGCAGCTTGACAGCAACTAATGAAAAACTGTTTTTT.

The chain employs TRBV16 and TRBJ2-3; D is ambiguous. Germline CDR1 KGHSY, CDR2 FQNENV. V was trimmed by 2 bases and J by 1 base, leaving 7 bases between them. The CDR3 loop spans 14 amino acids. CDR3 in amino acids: CASSQKTGTDTQYF. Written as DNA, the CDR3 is TGTGCCAGCAGCCAAAAAACAGGCACAGATACGCAGTATTTT.

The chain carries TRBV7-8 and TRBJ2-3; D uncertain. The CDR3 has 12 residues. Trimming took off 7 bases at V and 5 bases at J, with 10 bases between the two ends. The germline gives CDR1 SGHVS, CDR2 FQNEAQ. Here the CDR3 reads CASNPYRDTQYF. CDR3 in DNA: TGTGCCAGCAACCCGTATCGAGATACGCAGTATTTT. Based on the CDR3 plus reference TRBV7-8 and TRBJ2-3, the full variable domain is GAGVSQSPRYKVAKRGQDVALRCDPISGHVSLFWYQQALGQGPEFLTYFQNEAQLDKSGLPSDRFFAERPEGSVSTLKIQRTQQEDSAVYLCASNPYRDTQYFGPGTRLTVL.

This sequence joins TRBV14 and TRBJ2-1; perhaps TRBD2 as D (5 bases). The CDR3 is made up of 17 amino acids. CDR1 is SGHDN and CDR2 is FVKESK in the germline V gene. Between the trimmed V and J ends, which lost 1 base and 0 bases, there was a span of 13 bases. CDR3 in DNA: TGTGCCAGCAGCCAAGTTGAGGCGGGTGGCTCCTACAATGAGCAGTTCTTC. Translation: CASSQVEAGGSYNEQFF.

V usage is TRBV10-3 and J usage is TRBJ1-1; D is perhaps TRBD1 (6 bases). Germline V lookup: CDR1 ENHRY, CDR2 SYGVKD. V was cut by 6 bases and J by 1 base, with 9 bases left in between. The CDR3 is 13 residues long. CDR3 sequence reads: CAIRMTGNTEAFF. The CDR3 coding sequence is TGTGCCATCAGAATGACAGGGAACACTGAAGCTTTCTTT.

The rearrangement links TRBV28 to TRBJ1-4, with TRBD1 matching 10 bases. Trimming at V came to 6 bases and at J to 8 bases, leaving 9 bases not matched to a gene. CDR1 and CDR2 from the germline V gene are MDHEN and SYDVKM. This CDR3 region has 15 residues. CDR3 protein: CASSQPRTGGEKLFF. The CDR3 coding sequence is TGTGCCAGCAGCCAGCCCCGGACAGGGGGGGAAAAACTGTTTTTT.

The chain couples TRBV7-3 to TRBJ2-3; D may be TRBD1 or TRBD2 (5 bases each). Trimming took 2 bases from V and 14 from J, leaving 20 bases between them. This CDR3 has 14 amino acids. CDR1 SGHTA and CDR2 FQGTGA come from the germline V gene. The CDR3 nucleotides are TGTGCCAGCAGCTTACTTCCCGGGACCCAGGATCCGTATTTT. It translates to CASSLLPGTQDPYF. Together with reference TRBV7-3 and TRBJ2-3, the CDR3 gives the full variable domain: GAGVSQTPSNKVTEKGKYVELRCDPISGHTALYWYRQSLGQGPEFLIYFQGTGAADDSGLPNDRFFAVRPEGSVSTLKIQRTERGDSAVYLCASSLLPGTQDPYFGPGTRLTVL.